This T cell receptor beta chain was observed in a study of OX40 agonist ivuxolimab in advanced cancers. Study-wide context: Those treated in dose escalation had hepatocellular carcinoma, melanoma, renal cell cancer or head and neck cancer.

TCRdb's table, derived via immunoSEQ multiplex PCR, lists solely in-frame clones and lacks some. The top ten hold roughly 1.5% of the sample, which has about 50,000 clones, about 79% seen once. Germline assignment: CDR1 SGDLS and CDR2 YYNGEE. The CDR3 consists of 15 residues. Trimming removed 0 bases from V and 2 bases from J, with 10 bases in between. V is TRBV9 and J is TRBJ2-3; either TRBD1 or TRBD2 may supply D (5 bases each). The specimen comprised CD4+ or CD8+ T cells sorted from blood, sampled in a trial of the OX40 agonist ivuxolimab. The TCR sequence derives from an adult with an advanced solid tumor such as melanoma, head and neck, liver or kidney cancer. The CDR3 DNA sequence: TGTGCCAGCAGCGTAGTGGGGGATTACACAGATACGCAGTATTTT. Its protein is CASSVVGDYTDTQYF. Filled out from reference TRBV9 and TRBJ2-3, the complete variable domain reads DSGVTQTPKHLITATGQRVTLRCSPRSGDLSVYWYQQSLDQGLQFLIQYYNGEERAKGNILERFSAQQFPDLHSELNLSSLELGDSALYFCASSVVGDYTDTQYFGPGTRLTVL.